The sequence of this TCR delta chain was determined in a study of gamma-delta chains in newborns, infants, children (dated by TCRdb to about 2019). Study-wide context: According to the study title, microbial exposure causes polyclonal expansion of innate gammadelta T cells right after birth. Right after human newborns were born, the researchers looked at the way microbial exposure shaped their populations of innate gammadelta T cells.

Sequencing was carried out with an Illumina MiSeq. Public reads were reanalyzed in TCRdb with CATT, and rows carrying the same DNA were merged afterwards. Counted in this sample were several thousand delta-chain clones; around 3.4% of them appeared once. The ten largest clones take up over 15% of the sample. After removal of 2 bases from V and 3 bases from J, the junction retains 12 bases not matched to a gene. In the germline V gene, CDR1 corresponds to GEAIGNYY and CDR2 to EKD. CDR3 length: 19 amino acids, cysteine to phenylalanine. The only DNA kept is the CDR3, 57 bases in frame from the first base. This clone was observed a handful of times. No cognate antigen has been identified for it. Base qualities are not recorded, but no much larger clone differs from it by a single base.

The origin of this receptor is a child who was a newborn, infant or young child, either healthy, febrile or measles-vaccinated (not recorded which). Material: blood. The rearrangement joined TRDV2 to TRDJ3, with 7 bases matching TRDD3. The encoded CDR3 is CACDILEDTMNWDTRQMFF. The nucleotides read TGTGCCTGTGACATACTGGAGGATACGATGAACTGGGACACCCGACAGATGTTTTTC.